The 25 T cell receptor beta chains below all came from one sample that was sequenced in a study of blood T cell repertoires in COVID-19. Sequenced by immunoSEQ multiplex PCR; TCRdb stores in-frame clones only, minus some. The data contain roughly 200,000 clones, roughly 86% of them singletons. Source material: peripheral blood. Source of these receptors: a woman under 40 with active or convalescent COVID-19.

This clone was seen just once. V is TRBV9 and J is TRBJ2-7; 9 bases line up with TRBD2. The CDR3 totals 15 residues. Germline V lookup: CDR1 SGDLS, CDR2 YYNGEE. Trimming cost V 3 bases and J 2 bases; bases outside gene matches: 6. Here the CDR3 reads CASSALAGNAYEQYF. The CDR3 DNA sequence: TGTGCCAGCAGCGCCCTAGCGGGGAACGCCTACGAGCAGTACTTC.

This clone was seen a single time. This rearrangement joins TRBV5-4 to TRBJ2-1; 12 bases are a match to TRBD2. Germline CDR1 and CDR2: SGHNT and YYREEE (reference sequence). The CDR3 runs to 16 residues. Trimming cost V 4 bases and J 4 bases; bases outside gene matches: 6. This chain's CDR3 is CASSKRLAGDYNEQFF. The CDR3 DNA reads TGTGCCAGCAGCAAGCGACTAGCGGGAGATTACAATGAGCAGTTCTTC.

The chain joins TRBV28 to TRBJ1-5, with D maybe TRBD1 (6 bases). The CDR3 has 15 residues. The V end lost 5 bases, the J end lost 5 bases, and 16 bases lay between the germline ends. The germline V gene encodes CDR1 MDHEN and CDR2 SYDVKM. CDR3 amino acids: CASSPQGQGDQPQHF. The CDR3 DNA sequence: TGTGCCAGCAGTCCCCAGGGGCAGGGTGATCAGCCCCAGCATTTT.

The chain carries TRBV19 and TRBJ2-7; 8 bases fit TRBD1. The CDR3 has 14 residues. V shed 5 bases, J shed 1 base, and the junction held 4 bases outside the gene matches. Germline CDR1 and CDR2: LNHDA and SQIVND (reference sequence). The chain's CDR3 is CASSPRTGSYEQYF. CDR3 DNA sequence: TGTGCCAGTAGTCCCCGGACAGGGTCCTACGAGCAGTACTTC.

The chain couples TRBV7-6 to TRBJ2-7, with 8 bases that match TRBD1. The germline V gene has CDR1 SGHVS and CDR2 FNYEAQ. The CDR3 has 15 amino acids. The ends lost 2 bases at V and 4 bases at J; junction bases unmatched: 7. CDR3 region: CASSLRADRAYEQYF. The CDR3 region has the DNA TGTGCCAGCAGCTTAAGGGCGGACAGGGCTTACGAGCAGTACTTC.

This clone was observed once. The rearrangement uses TRBV10-3 and TRBJ1-2; D is undetermined. V shed 6 bases and J shed 6 bases, with 14 bases lying between them. The CDR3 spans 13 residues. CDR1 and CDR2 from the germline V gene are ENHRY and SYGVKD. In DNA, the CDR3 is TGTGCCATCAGGGCTGGAGGGAAGGATGGCTACACCTTC. Translation gives CAIRAGGKDGYTF.

This clone showed up just a few times. Other DNA variants within this sample encode the same CDR3. The J gene is TRBJ1-1, the V gene TRBV30; perhaps TRBD1 as D (6 bases). Trimming pared 2 bases from V and 1 base from J, leaving 8 bases between. The CDR3 sequence is 13 residues long. CDR1 and CDR2 from the germline V gene are GTSNPN and SVGIG (reference sequence). The CDR3 DNA reads TGTGCCTGGAGTTGGACAGCGAACACTGAAGCTTTCTTT. Its protein product is CAWSWTANTEAFF. The full variable domain, completed using reference TRBV30 and TRBJ1-1, is SQTIHQWPATLVQPVGSPLSLECTVEGTSNPNLYWYRQAAGRGLQLLFYSVGIGQISSEVPQNLSASRPQDRQFILSSKKLLLSDSGFYLCAWSWTANTEAFFGQGTRLTVV.

The chain has TRBV7-9 and TRBJ1-2; 7 nucleotides agree with TRBD1. The V segment lost 8 bases and the J segment 4 bases; nucleotides outside the gene matches: 10. CDR1 is SEHNR, CDR2 FQNEAQ, per germline (reference sequence). The CDR3 extends over 14 amino acids. CDR3: CASGQYGTVYGYTF. In nucleotides, the CDR3 is TGTGCCAGCGGCCAATACGGGACAGTCTATGGCTACACCTTC.

The chain uses TRBV6-4 and TRBJ2-1; tentative D call: TRBD1 (5 bases). Trimming removed 0 bases at V and 0 bases at J, with 12 bases between. This CDR3 is 17 amino acids long. Germline CDR1 and CDR2: MRHNA and SNTAGT. CDR3 DNA: TGTGCCAGCAGTGACTCGGGGCGGTCCATCTCCTACAATGAGCAGTTCTTC. Protein product: CASSDSGRSISYNEQFF.

The V gene is TRBV18, the J gene TRBJ1-4, with 10 bases matching TRBD1. Looked up from germline, CDR1 is KGHSH and CDR2 is LQKENI. Trimming removed 2 bases from V and 0 bases from J; junction bases left unmatched: 0. The CDR3 runs to 16 residues. CDR3 nucleotides: TGTGCCAGCTCACCAGGGACAGGGGCAACTAATGAAAAACTGTTTTTT. It yields the protein CASSPGTGATNEKLFF.

This clone occurred once. The chain employs TRBV19 and TRBJ2-7; D perhaps matches TRBD2 (5 bases). Germline lookup yields CDR1 LNHDA and CDR2 SQIVND (reference sequence). This CDR3 is 15 amino acids long. Trimming cost V 5 bases and J 1 base, with 15 bases left between them. CDR3 nucleotides: TGTGCCAGTAGTTCCCCGGGCCGGGATTCCTACGAGCAGTACTTC. As protein: CASSSPGRDSYEQYF.

This clone turned up a few times. This chain joins TRBV18 and TRBJ1-6; possibly TRBD1 for D (6 bases). Trimming took off 1 base at V and 8 bases at J, with 12 bases between the two ends. The germline V gene encodes CDR1 KGHSH and CDR2 LQKENI. This CDR3 has 15 amino acids. DNA for the CDR3: TGTGCCAGCTCACCACTGGACAGCGGGGATTCACCCCTCCACTTT. Residues: CASSPLDSGDSPLHF.

The chain uses TRBV6-5 and TRBJ1-2, with 8 bases fitting TRBD1. Germline CDR1 reads MNHEY; CDR2 reads SVGAGI. CDR3 length: 14 amino acids. Losses at the gene ends were 6 bases for V and 3 bases for J; bases not matched to a gene: 6. CDR3 in DNA: TGTGCCAGCAGCAACCCGGACAGGGACTATGGCTACACCTTC. This gives the protein CASSNPDRDYGYTF.

The rearrangement links TRBV6-6 to TRBJ2-1; tentative D call: TRBD1 (6 bases). The V end was cut by 7 bases, the J end by 5 bases, with 12 bases between. The CDR3 runs 13 residues. Germline V gene data show CDR1 as MNHNY and CDR2 as SVGAGI (reference sequence). The CDR3 loop reads CASKGDTNNEQFF. The CDR3 DNA follows: TGTGCCAGCAAGGGGGACACAAACAATGAGCAGTTCTTC.

This sequence joins TRBV14 and TRBJ2-2; D is undetermined. The CDR3 runs 15 residues. Germline V gives CDR1 SGHDN, CDR2 FVKESK. Deletions cut 3 bases from V and 0 bases from J, with 8 bases between. The CDR3 sequence is CASSHLTSNTGELFF. The CDR3 DNA follows: TGTGCCAGCAGCCATCTGACATCGAACACCGGGGAGCTGTTTTTT.

This rearrangement joins TRBV27 to TRBJ1-4, with 8 bases fitting TRBD1. The CDR3 sequence is 14 residues long. Germline V gene lookup returns CDR1 MNHEY and CDR2 SMNVEV (reference sequence). V lost 7 bases and J lost 3; bases outside the gene matches: 4. This chain's CDR3 is CASKPGQANEKLFF. The CDR3 nucleotides read TGTGCCAGCAAACCGGGACAGGCTAATGAAAAACTGTTTTTT.

V usage is TRBV10-1 and J usage is TRBJ2-7; D may be TRBD1 (6 bases). The V gene lost 3 bases and the J gene lost 2 bases, with 14 bases spanning the gap. The germline CDR1 and CDR2 sequences are WNHNN and SYGVQD (reference sequence). The CDR3 is 15 residues long. The DNA of the CDR3 is TGCGCCAGCAGTGACGGCCAGGGGCTACCCTACGAGCAGTACTTC. This codes for CASSDGQGLPYEQYF.

This rearrangement joins TRBV19 to TRBJ1-5; tentatively, D is TRBD1 (5 bases). The V gene lost 6 bases and the J gene lost 7 bases, with 13 bases spanning the gap. CDR3 length: 13 residues. In germline, CDR1 is LNHDA, CDR2 SQIVND (reference sequence). CDR3 region: CASRPGGYQPQHF. As DNA, the CDR3 is TGTGCCAGTAGGCCCGGGGGGTACCAGCCCCAGCATTTT.

The rearrangement uses TRBV19 and TRBJ1-3; D is uncertain. Germline assignment: CDR1 LNHDA and CDR2 SQIVND (reference sequence). Deletions cut 6 bases from V and 0 bases from J, with 6 bases between. CDR3 size: 13 residues. CDR3 DNA: TGTGCCAGTAGAGTGAGCTCTGGAAACACCATATATTTT. Its translation is CASRVSSGNTIYF.

This clone came up once. This chain uses TRBV4-1 with TRBJ2-3; TRBD2 matches at 8 bases. The CDR3 sequence is 16 residues long. With V trimmed by 0 bases and J by 4 bases, 6 bases remained unmatched. The V gene's germline CDR1 is MGHRA and CDR2 YSYEKL. As DNA, the CDR3 is TGCGCCAGCAGCCAAGATCCGGGGGGGTTCTCAGATACGCAGTATTTT. It codes for CASSQDPGGFSDTQYF.

This clone was seen only once. This chain uses TRBV15 with TRBJ2-1; 11 positions agree with TRBD2. The CDR3 spans 17 residues. CDR1 is LNHNV, CDR2 YYDKDF, per germline (reference sequence). V gave up 1 base and J gave up 8 bases; unmatched junction bases: 10. This chain's CDR3 is CATSRGLAGPNGYEQFF. The CDR3 nucleotides read TGTGCCACCAGCAGAGGACTAGCGGGGCCGAACGGCTATGAGCAGTTCTTC.

The genes are TRBV5-8 and TRBJ1-2, with 8 bases matching TRBD1. CDR1 SGHTS and CDR2 YDEGEE come from the germline V gene. This CDR3 has 16 residues. V dropped 4 bases and J dropped 0; count of bases not matched to a gene: 8. The CDR3 nucleotides read TGTGCCAGCAGCATCAATCAGGGGGCTCCTAACTATGGCTACACCTTC. It codes for CASSINQGAPNYGYTF.

This clone was seen a few times. The chain couples TRBV7-9 to TRBJ1-1; 7 nucleotides agree with TRBD1. V lost 5 bases and J lost 2; bases outside the gene matches: 5. Germline CDR1 and CDR2: SEHNR and FQNEAQ (reference sequence). The CDR3 is made up of 14 amino acids. This chain's CDR3 is CASSQTGLNTEAFF. DNA of the CDR3: TGTGCCAGCAGCCAGACAGGGTTAAACACTGAAGCTTTCTTT.

Only a few counts were recorded for this clone. The CDR3 sequence: CASSLTLGRAFF. The CDR3 region has the DNA TGTGCCAGCAGCTTAACTCTAGGTCGAGCTTTCTTT. This chain links TRBV5-5 with TRBJ1-1; D gene uncertain. V dropped 2 bases and J dropped 10 bases, with 12 bases sitting between them. From germline, CDR1 is SGHKS and CDR2 YYEKEE (reference sequence). The CDR3 is 12 residues long.

The rearrangement links TRBV28 to TRBJ2-3, with D unresolved. CDR1 is MDHEN, CDR2 SYDVKM, per germline. The CDR3 extends over 13 amino acids. Trimming stripped 6 bases from V and 4 bases from J, with 11 bases between. The CDR3 coding sequence is TGTGCCAGCAGGCCGAGCCAAGCAGATACGCAGTATTTT. This sequence encodes CASRPSQADTQYF.